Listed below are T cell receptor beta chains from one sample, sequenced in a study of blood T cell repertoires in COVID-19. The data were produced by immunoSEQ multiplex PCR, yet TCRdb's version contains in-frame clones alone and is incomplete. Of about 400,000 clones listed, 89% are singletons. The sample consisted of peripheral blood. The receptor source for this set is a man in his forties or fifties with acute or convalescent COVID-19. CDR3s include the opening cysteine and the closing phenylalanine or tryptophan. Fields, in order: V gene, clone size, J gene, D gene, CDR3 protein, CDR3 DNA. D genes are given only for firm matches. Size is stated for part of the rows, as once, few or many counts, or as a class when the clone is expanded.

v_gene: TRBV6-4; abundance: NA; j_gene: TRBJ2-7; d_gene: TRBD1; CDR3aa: CASSPGQGTTEQYF; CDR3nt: TGTGCCAGCAGCCCCGGACAGGGGACCACCGAGCAGTACTTC
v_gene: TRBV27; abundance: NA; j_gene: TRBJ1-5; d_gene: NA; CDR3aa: CASSRDRLNQPQHF; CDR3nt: TGTGCCAGCAGTCGAGACAGGCTAAATCAGCCCCAGCATTTT
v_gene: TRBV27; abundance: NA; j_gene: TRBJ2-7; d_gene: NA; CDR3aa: CASSSTSTGTEQYF; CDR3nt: TGTGCCAGCAGTTCAACATCAACAGGGACCGAGCAGTACTTC
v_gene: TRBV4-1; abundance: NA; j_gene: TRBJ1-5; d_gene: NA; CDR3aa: CASSQQTDQPQHF; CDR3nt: TGCGCCAGCAGCCAACAGACTGATCAGCCCCAGCATTTT
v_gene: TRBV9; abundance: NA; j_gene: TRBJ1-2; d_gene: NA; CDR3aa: CASSVVGAGYGYTF; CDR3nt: TGTGCCAGCAGCGTAGTGGGGGCTGGCTATGGCTACACCTTC
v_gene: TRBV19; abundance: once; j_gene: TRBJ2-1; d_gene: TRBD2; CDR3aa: CASSIAGGMLHEQFF; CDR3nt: TGTGCCAGTAGTATAGCGGGAGGTATGTTACATGAGCAGTTCTTC
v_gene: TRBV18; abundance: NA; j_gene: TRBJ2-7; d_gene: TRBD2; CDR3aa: CASSPRGQRGAPLYEQYF; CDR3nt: TGTGCCAGCTCACCACGGGGACAGCGGGGGGCCCCCTTATACGAGCAGTACTTC
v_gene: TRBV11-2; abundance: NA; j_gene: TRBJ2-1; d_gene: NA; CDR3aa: CASSPLGIREKFF; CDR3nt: TGTGCCAGCAGCCCCCTAGGGATTAGGGAGAAGTTCTTC
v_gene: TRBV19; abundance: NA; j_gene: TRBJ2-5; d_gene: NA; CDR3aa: CASSRGFRGLETQYF; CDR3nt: TGTGCCAGTAGTAGGGGTTTCAGAGGGCTAGAAACCCAGTACTTC
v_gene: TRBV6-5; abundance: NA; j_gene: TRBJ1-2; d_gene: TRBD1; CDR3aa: CASSYSIQGAVYGYTF; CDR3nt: TGTGCCAGCAGTTACTCGATACAGGGGGCGGTCTATGGCTACACCTTC
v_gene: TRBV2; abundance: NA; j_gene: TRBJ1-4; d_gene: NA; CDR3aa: CASRPTYRSTNEKLFF; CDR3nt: TGTGCCAGCAGGCCGACGTACAGATCAACTAATGAAAAACTGTTTTTT
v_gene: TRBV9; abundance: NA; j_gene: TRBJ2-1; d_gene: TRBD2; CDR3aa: CASSVVSTSATYNEQFF; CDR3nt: TGTGCCAGCAGCGTAGTAAGTACTAGCGCCACCTACAATGAGCAGTTCTTC
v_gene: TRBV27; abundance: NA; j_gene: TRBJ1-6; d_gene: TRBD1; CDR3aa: CASSFSRTGSSSYNSPLHF; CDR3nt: TGTGCCAGCAGTTTTTCGCGGACAGGGTCAAGCTCCTATAATTCACCCCTCCACTTT